A single sample gave rise to the 30 T cell receptor beta chains below, sequenced in a study of response to subunit inactivated influenza vaccine. TCRdb used MiXCR to reprocess the RT-PCR reads, holding one entry per CDR3 protein. The table shows more than 400,000 distinct CDR3 sequences, with approximately 11% occurring only once. The source was PBMCs from blood, collected 40 to 50 days after vaccination. The receptors originated from a man aged 45-65 years who received an inactivated influenza vaccine.

The chain recombines TRBV6-6 with TRBJ2-3; D is unclear. The V and J ends lost 4 bases and 4 bases respectively, with 6 bases between them. Germline V gene data show CDR1 as MNHNY and CDR2 as SVGAGI (reference sequence). This CDR3 comprises 12 residues. DNA of the CDR3: TGTGCCAGCAGTTTGACGCCAGATACGCAGTATTTT. This gives the protein CASSLTPDTQYF.

This clonotype was detected only a few times. This sequence joins TRBV20-1 and TRBJ1-1; D gene ambiguous. Trimming took 8 bases from V and 0 from J, leaving 13 bases between them. CDR1 is DFQATT, CDR2 SNEGSKA, per germline (reference sequence). The CDR3 contains 13 residues. The CDR3 nucleotides are TGCAGTTCCCGACCCCCCATGAACACTGAAGCTTTCTTT. This gives the protein CSSRPPMNTEAFF.

This clonotype was recorded a few times. The chain employs TRBV6-2 or TRBV6-3 and TRBJ1-5; 8 bases match TRBD1. The CDR3 loop spans 14 amino acids. The germline CDR1 and CDR2 sequences are MNHEY and SVGEGT. The V and J ends lost 2 bases and 5 bases, in that order; junction bases with no gene match: 2. CDR3 sequence (DNA): TGTGCCAGCAGTTACCCGGACAGGGATCAGCCCCAGCATTTT. Protein sequence: CASSYPDRDQPQHF.

This clonotype showed up just a few times. The chain is built from TRBV20-1 and TRBJ1-2; D uncertain. The CDR3 extends over 13 amino acids. Germline V lookup: CDR1 DFQATT, CDR2 SNEGSKA (reference sequence). The germline V and J ends were trimmed by 6 bases and 0 bases, with 11 bases remaining between them. CDR3 in DNA: TGCAGTGCCCCGTGGTCACCTAACTATGGCTACACCTTC. This encodes CSAPWSPNYGYTF.

The table lists this clonotype with a few counts. The V call is TRBV12-3 or TRBV12-4, the J call TRBJ2-7, with 7 bases aligning to TRBD2. There are 20 residues in the CDR3. Losses at the gene ends were 3 bases for V and 3 bases for J; bases not matched to a gene: 23. The CDR3 sequence is CASSLVRSGLLRGTGYEQYF. DNA of the CDR3: TGTGCCAGCAGTTTGGTGCGGTCGGGACTACTAAGAGGGACCGGCTACGAGCAGTACTTC.

V and J are TRBV4-3 and TRBJ2-7; D call uncertain. The CDR3 is made up of 14 amino acids. V was clipped by 0 bases and J by 3 bases, with 9 bases between them. CDR1 and CDR2 (germline): LGHNA, YSLEER. The CDR3 protein is CASSQDLTIYEQYF. The CDR3 DNA reads as TGCGCCAGCAGCCAAGATCTCACAATCTACGAGCAGTACTTC.

This clonotype was counted only a few times. The J gene is TRBJ2-1, the V gene TRBV24-1; 8 nucleotides agree with TRBD1. This CDR3 has 14 residues. Trimming cost V 7 bases and J 4 bases; bases outside gene matches: 5. Germline assignment: CDR1 KGHDR and CDR2 SFDVKD. The CDR3 region has the DNA TGTGCCACCAGACCGGGACAGGATTACAATGAGCAGTTCTTC. Translating gives CATRPGQDYNEQFF.

This clonotype has just a few counts. The J gene is TRBJ2-3, the V gene TRBV27; D uncertain. CDR1 MNHEY and CDR2 SMNVEV come from the germline V gene (reference sequence). The CDR3 loop spans 13 amino acids. Trimming cost V 3 bases and J 1 base, with 5 bases left between them. CDR3 in amino acids: CASSFTGTDTQYF. CDR3 in DNA: TGTGCCAGCAGTTTTACAGGCACAGATACGCAGTATTTT.

This clonotype was observed a few times. The V gene is TRBV4-2, the J gene TRBJ1-1, with 8 bases fitting TRBD1. The CDR3 has 15 residues. Germline V CDR1 and CDR2: LGHNA, YNFKEQ. After removal of 4 bases from V and 1 base from J, the junction contained 5 bases not matched to a gene. The CDR3 reads CASSLQGASNTEAFF. CDR3 in DNA: TGTGCCAGCAGCCTGCAGGGGGCGTCGAACACTGAAGCTTTCTTT.

This clonotype was seen at least ten times. The rearrangement uses TRBV15 and TRBJ1-4; D gene ambiguous. Trimming removed 3 bases from V and 4 bases from J, with 12 bases in between. This CDR3 spans 15 amino acids. From germline, CDR1 is LNHNV and CDR2 YYDKDF (reference sequence). The DNA for the CDR3 is TGTGCCACCAGCAGCCTCAGACTGATTAATGAAAAACTGTTTTTT. It encodes CATSSLRLINEKLFF.

This clonotype appeared many times. The chain joins TRBV5-1 to TRBJ2-5; D is perhaps TRBD1 (5 bases). Germline CDR1 SGHRS, CDR2 YFSETQ. The CDR3 consists of 15 residues. Trimming removed 4 bases at V and 5 bases at J, with 18 bases between. This CDR3 reads CASSPNVGDQETQYF. For the CDR3, the DNA is TGCGCCAGCAGCCCCAATGTAGGGGATCAGGAGACCCAGTACTTC.

This clonotype has just a few counts. This rearrangement joins TRBV5-1 to TRBJ2-5, with D unclear. There are 15 residues in the CDR3. The V gene's germline CDR1 is SGHRS and CDR2 YFSETQ. Trimming shortened V by 0 bases and J by 4 bases, and 13 bases separated the two germline ends. Written as DNA, the CDR3 is TGCGCCAGCAGCTTGGGCCAAGGCGTAGGAGAGACCCAGTACTTC. Translating gives CASSLGQGVGETQYF.

In its sample, this clonotype was seen many times. As DNA, the CDR3 is TGTGCCAGCACCCGGACTAGTTTGTCCTACAATGAGCAGTTCTTC. As protein: CASTRTSLSYNEQFF. The chain carries TRBV12-3 or TRBV12-4 and TRBJ2-1, with 7 positions matching TRBD2. V was pared by 7 bases and J by 1 base, with 7 bases of the junction left unmatched. The CDR3 is 15 amino acids.

V gene TRBV11-2 combines with J gene TRBJ2-5; D is possibly TRBD2 (5 bases). V shed 5 bases and J shed 1 base, with 11 bases lying between them. Germline V gene lookup returns CDR1 SGHAT and CDR2 FQNNGV. This CDR3 comprises 14 residues. The chain's CDR3 is CASSLGIFQETQYF. For the CDR3, the DNA is TGTGCCAGCAGCCTCGGGATTTTCCAAGAGACCCAGTACTTC.

In this sample, this clonotype turned up many times. The genes are TRBV20-1 and TRBJ2-1; 10 bases align to TRBD1. The CDR3 runs 16 residues. V shed 0 bases and J 5 bases; nucleotides not matched to a gene: 7. The V gene's germline CDR1 is DFQATT and CDR2 SNEGSKA (reference sequence). DNA for the CDR3: TGCAGTGCTAGAGACTCCGGGACAGGGGTTGACAATGAGCAGTTCTTC. Its protein product is CSARDSGTGVDNEQFF.

This clonotype was recorded a few times. This chain joins TRBV3-1 and TRBJ2-1; 7 bases are a match to TRBD1. Germline trimming cut 9 bases from V and 8 bases from J; bases unmatched to any gene: 7. CDR1 is LGHDT, CDR2 YNNKEL, per germline (reference sequence). The CDR3 has 12 amino acids. CDR3 protein: CARRNRGHEQFF. The CDR3 bases are TGTGCCAGGAGGAACAGGGGACATGAGCAGTTCTTC.

This clonotype was seen ten or more times. The chain joins TRBV5-1 to TRBJ2-3; D remains unclear. V gave up 0 bases and J gave up 1 base, with 12 bases separating them. From germline, CDR1 is SGHRS and CDR2 YFSETQ. The CDR3 covers 16 residues. The CDR3 region is CASSLAEGPGTDTQYF. The CDR3 DNA follows: TGCGCCAGCAGCTTGGCGGAAGGGCCTGGCACAGATACGCAGTATTTT.

This clonotype was counted many times. This chain connects TRBV20-1 to TRBJ2-1; tentatively, D is TRBD1 (6 bases). This CDR3 contains 15 residues. V was pared by 3 bases and J by 2 bases, with 14 bases between. Germline lookup yields CDR1 DFQATT and CDR2 SNEGSKA (reference sequence). This CDR3 is CSARETGITYNEQFF. The DNA of the CDR3 is TGCAGTGCTAGGGAAACAGGGATTACCTACAATGAGCAGTTCTTC.

The chain links TRBV7-2 to TRBJ2-5; TRBD2 matches 11 bases. This CDR3 region has 15 residues. J lost 1 base, V lost 5 bases, and 3 bases had no gene match. Germline CDR1 and CDR2: SGHTA and FQGNSA. This CDR3 is CASSRLAGRQETQYF. CDR3 DNA: TGTGCCAGCAGCCGACTAGCGGGACGCCAAGAGACCCAGTACTTC.

This chain uses TRBV20-1 with TRBJ2-5, with D maybe TRBD2 (6 bases). Germline V gives CDR1 DFQATT, CDR2 SNEGSKA (reference sequence). V was clipped by 4 bases and J by 1 base, with 13 bases between them. The CDR3 spans 14 residues. Here the CDR3 reads CSANPWGVQETQYF. The CDR3 DNA reads as TGCAGTGCTAATCCTTGGGGGGTCCAAGAGACCCAGTACTTC.

Ten or more counts support this clonotype. The chain uses TRBV3-1 and TRBJ2-1, with 11 bases matching TRBD2. The CDR3 sequence is 15 residues long. In germline, CDR1 is LGHDT, CDR2 YNNKEL (reference sequence). V gave up 6 bases and J gave up 1 base; unmatched junction bases: 2. DNA of the CDR3: TGTGCCAGCAGTAGACTAGCGGGGTCCTACAATGAGCAGTTCTTC. Protein: CASSRLAGSYNEQFF.

This chain connects TRBV7-8 to TRBJ2-5, with no clear D. V lost 1 base and J lost 7, with 4 bases in between. The CDR3 spans 11 residues. Germline V gives CDR1 SGHVS, CDR2 FQNEAQ. The CDR3 reads CASSLDATQYF. CDR3 nucleotides: TGTGCCAGCAGCTTAGACGCGACCCAGTACTTC. Together with reference TRBV7-8 and TRBJ2-5, the CDR3 gives the full variable domain: GAGVSQSPRYKVAKRGQDVALRCDPISGHVSLFWYQQALGQGPEFLTYFQNEAQLDKSGLPSDRFFAERPEGSVSTLKIQRTQQEDSAVYLCASSLDATQYFGPGTRLLVL.

This clonotype has a count of ten or more. V is TRBV6-1 and J is TRBJ2-5; TRBD2 matches at 7 bases. Unmatched junction bases numbered 11, after V lost 6 bases and J lost 4 bases. Germline V gene data show CDR1 as MNHNS and CDR2 as SASEGT. The CDR3 extends over 15 amino acids. In DNA form, the CDR3 reads TGTGCCAGCAGCCGCGGACTAGTAACCTTAGAGACCCAGTACTTC. This codes for CASSRGLVTLETQYF.

This clonotype appeared once. The J gene is TRBJ2-7, the V gene TRBV5-4; D perhaps matches TRBD2 (5 bases). The germline V gene has CDR1 SGHNT and CDR2 YYREEE (reference sequence). This CDR3 has 14 residues. Trimming took off 3 bases at V and 0 bases at J, with 10 bases between the two ends. The CDR3 DNA follows: TGTGCCAGCAGCTCCCTGGGGAGCTCCTACGAGCAGTACTTC. This codes for CASSSLGSSYEQYF.

The chain combines TRBV20-1 with TRBJ2-5, with 11 nucleotides matching TRBD2. The CDR3 contains 16 residues. Germline V gene sequence: CDR1 DFQATT, CDR2 SNEGSKA (reference sequence). With V trimmed by 2 bases and J by 5 bases, 10 bases remained unmatched. The CDR3 is CSARRGTSGGWETQYF. CDR3 DNA: TGCAGTGCTAGACGCGGGACTAGCGGTGGATGGGAGACCCAGTACTTC.

This clonotype was picked up a small number of times. This rearrangement joins TRBV6-2 or TRBV6-3 to TRBJ2-3; 7 positions match TRBD2. J gave up 4 bases and V 6 bases, and 13 bases lay outside the gene matches. Germline V lookup: CDR1 MNHEY, CDR2 SVGEGT. This CDR3 is built from 16 residues. The CDR3 sequence: CASSQYSWDYADTQYF. The CDR3 DNA reads TGTGCCAGCAGCCAATATTCCTGGGACTACGCAGATACGCAGTATTTT.

The genes are TRBV3-1 and TRBJ2-3; TRBD2 matches 11 bases. Per germline, CDR1 LGHDT and CDR2 YNNKEL (reference sequence). The CDR3 length is 16 residues. The J segment lost 2 bases and the V segment lost 4 bases, leaving 5 bases of the junction unmatched. CDR3 in amino acids: CASSPRLAGHTDTQYF. Written as DNA, the CDR3 is TGTGCCAGCAGCCCCAGACTAGCGGGGCACACAGATACGCAGTATTTT.

V gene TRBV20-1 combines with J gene TRBJ1-6, with 7 bases lining up with TRBD1. CDR3 length: 13 amino acids. Germline V gene data show CDR1 as DFQATT and CDR2 as SNEGSKA (reference sequence). The J segment lost 4 bases and the V segment lost 6 bases, leaving 3 bases of the junction unmatched. CDR3 sequence (DNA): TGCAGTGCCAAGACAGGGTATAATTCACCCCTCCACTTT. Amino acids: CSAKTGYNSPLHF.

The genes are TRBV20-1 and TRBJ2-7; 9 bases map to TRBD2. Germline V gene sequence: CDR1 DFQATT, CDR2 SNEGSKA (reference sequence). J lost 3 bases, V lost 5 bases, and 17 bases had no gene match. The CDR3 runs to 17 residues. The CDR3 loop reads CSARPRGSGSSFYEQYF. For the CDR3, the DNA is TGCAGTGCTCGGCCCCGGGGTAGCGGGAGTTCCTTCTACGAGCAGTACTTC.

In this sample, this clonotype turned up many times. The CDR3 coding sequence is TGCGCCAGCAGCCAAAATATCGGGCTGTCACCCCTCCACTTT. It specifies CASSQNIGLSPLHF. The chain combines TRBV4-1 with TRBJ1-6; D not certain. The germline CDR1 and CDR2 sequences are MGHRA and YSYEKL. This CDR3 comprises 14 residues. V shed 2 bases and J shed 10 bases, with 12 bases lying between them.